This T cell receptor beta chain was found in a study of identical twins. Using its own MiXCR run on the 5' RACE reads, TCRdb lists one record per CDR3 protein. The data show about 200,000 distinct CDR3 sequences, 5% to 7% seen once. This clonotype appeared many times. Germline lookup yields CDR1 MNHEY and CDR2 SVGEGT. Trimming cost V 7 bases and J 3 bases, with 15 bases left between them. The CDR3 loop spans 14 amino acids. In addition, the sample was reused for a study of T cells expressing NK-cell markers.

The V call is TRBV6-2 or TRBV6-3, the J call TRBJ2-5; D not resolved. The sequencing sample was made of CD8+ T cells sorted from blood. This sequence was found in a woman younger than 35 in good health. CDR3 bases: TGTGCCAGCACCGTCACCCGAAGGGAAGAGACCCAGTACTTC. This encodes CASTVTRREETQYF.